These T cell receptor beta chains were read from a single sample in a study of cytomegalovirus exposure and HLA in healthy donors. Generated by immunoSEQ multiplex PCR, the TCRdb table keeps only in-frame clones and is missing some. The data show 150,000 to 200,000 clones, approximately 80% seen once. Sequences were obtained from PBMCs. Receptors originate from a man in his fifties or sixties in good health and CMV-seropositive. Both conserved end residues are part of each CDR3. D genes are given only for firm matches. Some rows have no size entry. The others give once, few or many, or a class for an expanded clone.

V,J,D,size,CDR3,DNA
TRBV29-1,TRBJ2-2,.,few,CSVVQGWNSNTGELFF,TGCAGCGTTGTACAGGGTTGGAATAGTAACACCGGGGAGCTGTTTTTT
TRBV6-4,TRBJ2-1,TRBD2,.,CASSGASGGYNEQFF,TGTGCCAGCAGTGGGGCTAGCGGGGGTTACAATGAGCAGTTCTTC
TRBV7-3,TRBJ2-1,TRBD2,.,CASSLLGLAGGQVNEQFF,TGTGCCAGCAGCTTACTAGGACTAGCGGGGGGGCAAGTGAATGAGCAGTTCTTC
TRBV9,TRBJ1-1,.,few,CASSLTSNTEAFF,TGTGCCAGCAGCCTGACATCGAACACTGAAGCTTTCTTT
TRBV9,TRBJ2-1,TRBD2,.,CASTRLAGGPGDEQFF,TGTGCCAGCACCAGACTAGCGGGGGGGCCGGGGGATGAGCAGTTCTTC
TRBV5-1,TRBJ2-3,TRBD1,.,CASSLTQGIGHSTDTQYF,TGCGCCAGCAGCTTAACACAGGGGATCGGGCATAGCACAGATACGCAGTATTTT
TRBV5-1,TRBJ1-5,.,.,CASSLDAGSNQPQHF,TGCGCCAGCAGCTTGGACGCGGGTAGCAATCAGCCCCAGCATTTT
TRBV19,TRBJ1-3,.,.,CASSPTVFSGNTIYF,TGTGCCAGTAGCCCGACAGTATTCTCTGGAAACACCATATATTTT
TRBV11-2,TRBJ1-3,.,few,CASSPIGGNTIYF,TGTGCCAGCAGCCCGATCGGGGGAAACACCATATATTTT
TRBV11-2,TRBJ2-5,.,.,CASSLEGHRRETQYF,TGTGCCAGCAGCTTAGAAGGACACAGAAGGGAGACCCAGTACTTC
TRBV6-1,TRBJ2-2,.,.,CASRQGVTGELFF,TGTGCCAGCAGACAGGGAGTCACCGGGGAGCTGTTTTTT
TRBV10-3,TRBJ1-1,TRBD1,once,CAISPDRLNTEAFF,TGTGCCATCAGTCCGGACAGGTTGAACACTGAAGCTTTCTTT
TRBV6-5,TRBJ1-5,.,.,CASSEMYRNQPQHF,TGTGCCAGCAGTGAAATGTACAGAAATCAGCCCCAGCATTTT
TRBV5-1,TRBJ2-3,TRBD2,.,CASSLAGGDTDTQYF,TGCGCCAGCAGCCTAGCGGGGGGCGACACAGATACGCAGTATTTT
TRBV2,TRBJ2-1,.,.,CASRIAVNEQFF,TGTGCCAGCAGAATAGCCGTCAATGAGCAGTTCTTC
TRBV5-4,TRBJ1-1,.,.,CASSVGQGRRNTEAFF,TGTGCCAGCAGCGTGGGCCAGGGGCGCAGGAACACTGAAGCTTTCTTT
TRBV15,TRBJ1-1,.,.,CATSRTSTWAFF,TGTGCCACCAGCCGAACCTCTACGTGGGCTTTCTTT
TRBV9,TRBJ2-1,TRBD2,.,CASSTSGGYNEQFF,TGTGCCAGCAGTACTAGCGGGGGTTACAATGAGCAGTTCTTC
TRBV12-5,TRBJ1-4,.,few,CASGSTTPAGGSNEKLFF,TGTGCTAGTGGTTCAACCACCCCCGCGGGGGGTTCTAATGAAAAACTGTTTTTT
TRBV10-2,TRBJ2-1,.,.,CASSRGGEQFF,TGCGCCAGTTCCCGGGGAGGTGAGCAGTTCTTC
TRBV14,TRBJ1-1,.,.,CASSQALNTEAFF,TGTGCCAGCAGCCAGGCCCTGAACACTGAAGCTTTCTTT
TRBV6-5,TRBJ1-5,TRBD1,.,CASRMTGTMNQPQHF,TGTGCCAGCAGGATGACAGGGACAATGAATCAGCCCCAGCATTTT
TRBV6-6,TRBJ1-1,.,.,CASSYTGMNTEAFF,TGTGCCAGCAGTTACACAGGGATGAACACTGAAGCTTTCTTT
TRBV7-2,TRBJ1-2,.,.,CASSLFKGGDGYTF,TGTGCCAGCAGCTTATTTAAGGGAGGGGATGGCTACACCTTC
TRBV5-4,TRBJ1-4,.,.,CASSSGGGGIDEKLFF,TGTGCCAGCAGCTCCGGAGGGGGAGGGATTGATGAAAAACTGTTTTTT
TRBV7-8,TRBJ1-4,.,once,CASSLPNEKLFF,TGTGCCAGCAGCTTACCGAATGAAAAACTGTTTTTT